This T cell receptor (beta chain) stems from a study of blood T cell repertoires in COVID-19. The table came from immunoSEQ multiplex PCR; TCRdb's copy has only in-frame clones and leaves some out. The sample has 150,000 to 180,000 clones, about four fifths seen once. Germline loops: CDR1 LGHDT, CDR2 YNNKEL (reference sequence). The V and J ends lost 5 bases and 0 bases, in that order; junction bases with no gene match: 9. The CDR3 is 19 amino acids. This sequence was found in a woman aged 80 or older with acute or convalescent COVID-19. The chain uses TRBV3-1 (or the pseudogene TRBV3-2) and TRBJ2-6; 11 bases fit TRBD2. What was sequenced was peripheral blood. This CDR3 reads CASSAPGTSGSSGANVLTF. The DNA of the CDR3 is TGTGCCAGCAGCGCCCCGGGGACTAGCGGATCCTCTGGGGCCAACGTCCTGACTTTC.